This TCR beta chain came from a study of shared clonotypes between healthy human individuals. The table lists this clone with a count of one. Deletions cut 2 bases from V and 5 bases from J, with 12 bases between. Germline loops: CDR1 MNHEY, CDR2 SMNVEV (reference sequence). The CDR3 length is 15 residues. TCRdb keeps only in-frame clones here, not all; method: immunoSEQ multiplex PCR. This sample has about 2.4 million clones, with approximately 92% found just once. The sequenced material came from naive CD4+ T cells sorted from blood. Documented subset: CD45RA+ positively selected. This receptor was identified in a man younger than 30 in good health. The V and J genes are TRBV27 and TRBJ2-2, with D unclear. CDR3 sequence (DNA): TGTGCCAGCAGTTTAGTTTCCACAGCTACCGGGGAGCTGTTTTTT. It is translated as CASSLVSTATGELFF.